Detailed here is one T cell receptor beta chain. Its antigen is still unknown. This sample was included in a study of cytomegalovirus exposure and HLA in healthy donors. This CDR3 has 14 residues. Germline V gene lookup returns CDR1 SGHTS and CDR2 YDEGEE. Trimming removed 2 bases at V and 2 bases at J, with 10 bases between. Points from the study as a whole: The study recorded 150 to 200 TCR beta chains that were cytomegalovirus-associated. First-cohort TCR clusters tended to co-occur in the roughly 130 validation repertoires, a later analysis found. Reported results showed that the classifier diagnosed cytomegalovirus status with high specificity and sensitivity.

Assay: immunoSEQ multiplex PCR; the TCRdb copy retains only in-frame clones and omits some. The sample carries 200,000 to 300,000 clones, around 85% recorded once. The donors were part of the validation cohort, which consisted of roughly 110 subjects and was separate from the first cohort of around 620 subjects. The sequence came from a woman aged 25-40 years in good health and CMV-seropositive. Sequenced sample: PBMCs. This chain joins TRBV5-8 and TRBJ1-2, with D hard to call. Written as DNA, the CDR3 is TGTGCCAGCAGCTTCCGGGGTTTGAACTATGGCTACACCTTC. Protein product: CASSFRGLNYGYTF.